These T cell receptor beta chains were read from a single sample in a study of blood T cell repertoires in COVID-19. The repertoire was sequenced with immunoSEQ multiplex PCR; TCRdb's copy has only in-frame clones and lacks some. The data hold about 300,000 clones, with 85% to 90% observed a single time. Sequenced sample: PBMCs or T cells enriched from blood (not recorded which). Source of these receptors: a man aged 25-40 years who had recovered from COVID-19. Each CDR3 is given with its conserved first and last residue. The D gene is left open where the match is weak. Size tells how often a clone was seen (once, few, many) or the class of an expanded clone, and some rows leave it out.

>TRBJ2-5|TRBV3-1/TRBV3-2|TRBD1|16|.
CASSQNPGQGGETQYF
TGTGCCAGCAGCCAGAACCCGGGACAGGGGGGAGAGACCCAGTACTTC
>TRBJ2-1|TRBV5-1|TRBD2|15|.
CASSSGTSGYNEQFF
TGCGCCAGCAGCTCCGGGACTAGCGGTTACAATGAGCAGTTCTTC
>TRBJ2-2|TRBV19|.|15|.
CASSIGPGPTGELFF
TGTGCCAGTAGTATAGGCCCGGGTCCCACCGGGGAGCTGTTTTTT
>TRBJ1-3|TRBV3-1/TRBV3-2|TRBD1|13|.
CASCRQGSSTIYF
TGTGCCAGCTGCCGACAGGGGAGCAGCACCATATATTTT
>TRBJ2-1|TRBV6-6|.|13|.
CASSPGGGDEQFF
TGTGCCAGCAGCCCGGGGGGCGGGGATGAGCAGTTCTTC
>TRBJ2-1|TRBV7-2|.|15|.
CASSFYGSYLAEQFF
TGTGCCAGCAGCTTTTACGGGTCCTACCTAGCTGAGCAGTTCTTC
>TRBJ2-1|TRBV20-1|.|11|few
CSSSQGDEQFF
TGCAGTTCTTCTCAGGGCGATGAGCAGTTCTTC
>TRBJ1-5|TRBV30|TRBD1|14|.
CAYTTTGGNQPQHF
TGTGCCTACACCACTACAGGGGGCAATCAGCCCCAGCATTTT
>TRBJ1-4|TRBV30|.|13|.
CAWSPGAIEKLFF
TGTGCCTGGAGTCCAGGGGCAATTGAAAAACTGTTTTTT
>TRBJ1-4|TRBV12-3/TRBV12-4|.|13|.
CASSYESNEKLFF
TGTGCCAGCAGTTATGAGTCTAATGAAAAACTGTTTTTT
>TRBJ2-1|TRBV6-2/TRBV6-3|.|14|.
CASSSRDSYNEQFF
TGTGCCAGCAGTTCCCGGGACTCCTACAATGAGCAGTTCTTC
>TRBJ1-5|TRBV2|.|13|.
CASMLEGNQPQHF
TGTGCCAGCATGTTGGAGGGCAATCAGCCCCAGCATTTT
>TRBJ1-6|TRBV2|TRBD1|15|.
CASRETGTANSPLHF
TGTGCCAGCAGAGAAACCGGGACAGCTAATTCACCCCTCCACTTT
>TRBJ2-3|TRBV11-2|TRBD2|15|.
CASILLAGGADTQYF
TGTGCCAGCATACTACTAGCGGGGGGGGCAGATACGCAGTATTTT
>TRBJ1-2|TRBV6-1|.|11|few
CASSEGAGYTF
TGTGCCAGCAGTGAAGGGGCGGGCTACACCTTC